One and the same sample provided the 27 T cell receptor beta chains below, sequenced in a study of beta chain features in type 1 diabetes. Reverse transcribing all isolated RNA meant expressed TCRB transcripts were sequenced. Measured with immunoSEQ multiplex PCR; TCRdb has only the in-frame clones, and not every one. This sample has 150,000 to 180,000 clones, with more than 9.5% found just once. Sequencing was done on a sample of central memory CD4+ T cells from blood. Receptors originate from a man between 18 and 35 years old in good health.

This clone was counted between two and nine times. This chain connects TRBV5-4 to TRBJ2-5; the match to TRBD2 covers 8 bases. The CDR3 spans 15 residues. Germline-derived CDR1 and CDR2 are SGHNT and YYREEE (reference sequence). The junction had 7 bases not matched to a gene; V was cut back by 3 bases and J by 3 bases. CDR3 sequence (DNA): TGTGCCAGCAGCTATGGGACTAGTCTTGAAGAGACCCAGTACTTC. Encoded protein: CASSYGTSLEETQYF.

This chain connects TRBV30 to TRBJ2-4, with 8 bases that match TRBD2. Losses at the gene ends were 2 bases for V and 0 bases for J; bases not matched to a gene: 9. There are 17 residues in the CDR3. Germline CDR1 is GTSNPN and CDR2 is SVGIG (reference sequence). CDR3 region: CAWSPLAGSLAKNIQYF. DNA of the CDR3: TGTGCCTGGAGTCCCTTAGCGGGGAGTTTAGCCAAAAACATTCAGTACTTC.

This clone came up a few times. Distinct nucleotide sequences in the sample also encode this CDR3. This sequence joins TRBV29-1 and TRBJ2-3; 9 bases agree with TRBD1. The V and J ends lost 7 bases and 2 bases, in that order; junction bases with no gene match: 7. Germline loops: CDR1 SQVTM, CDR2 ANQGSEA. This CDR3 region has 14 residues. The CDR3 sequence: CSARTGVDTDTQYF. DNA of the CDR3: TGCAGCGCCAGGACAGGGGTTGACACAGATACGCAGTATTTT.

The chain joins TRBV23-1 to TRBJ2-7, with 7 bases identical to TRBD2. TRBV23-1 is placed among ORFs of uncertain function. The CDR3 has 16 residues. J lost 0 bases, V lost 3 bases, and 8 bases had no gene match. In DNA, the CDR3 is TGCGCCAGCAGTCATCGAGCGACTAGCTCCTCCTACGAGCAGTACTTC. Protein sequence: CASSHRATSSSYEQYF.

The chain has TRBV29-1 and TRBJ2-1; possible D gene TRBD2, 6 bases. CDR1 is SQVTM, CDR2 ANQGSEA, per germline. V was clipped by 6 bases and J by 12 bases, with 15 bases between them. CDR3 length: 11 amino acids. CDR3: CSVDSGSSQFF. The CDR3 DNA reads TGCAGCGTCGATTCCGGGAGCTCGCAGTTCTTC.

J is TRBJ1-1 and V is TRBV6-6; D not certain. Trimming took off 6 bases at V and 0 bases at J, with 8 bases between the two ends. This CDR3 spans 13 amino acids. Germline CDR1 reads MNHNY; CDR2 reads SVGAGI (reference sequence). CDR3 sequence (DNA): TGTGCCAGCAGAATTTACCTGAACACTGAAGCTTTCTTT. Translation: CASRIYLNTEAFF.

This clone has more than one count but fewer than ten. The junction departs from the called germline gene at one end, perhaps through a read error. The CDR3 spells CASSLGPRREDF. CDR3 DNA: TGTGCCAGCAGCTTAGGCCCCCGTCGTGAGGATTTT. This chain uses TRBV7-9 with TRBJ1-3, with unresolved D. The CDR3 extends over 12 amino acids. The V gene's germline CDR1 is SEHNR and CDR2 FQNEAQ (reference sequence).

V is TRBV10-3 and J is TRBJ1-6; TRBD1 matches 9 bases. V lost 6 bases to trimming and J lost 8 bases; unmatched junction nucleotides: 2. The germline CDR1 and CDR2 sequences are ENHRY and SYGVKD. The CDR3 loop spans 13 amino acids. This chain's CDR3 is CAISTGGYSPLHF. Here the CDR3 DNA reads TGTGCCATCAGCACAGGGGGCTATTCACCCCTCCACTTT.

This clone was found a few times. The J gene is TRBJ2-2, the V gene TRBV29-1; maybe TRBD1 (5 bases). Trimming cost V 2 bases and J 5 bases, with 15 bases left between them. Looked up from germline, CDR1 is SQVTM and CDR2 is ANQGSEA. This CDR3 spans 15 amino acids. The CDR3 DNA is TGCAGCGTTGAAAGTCCCAGGGCGAGGACCGGGGAGCTGTTTTTT. Amino acid sequence: CSVESPRARTGELFF.

The chain carries TRBV28 and TRBJ2-7; 8 bases line up with TRBD2. Germline assignment: CDR1 MDHEN and CDR2 SYDVKM. This CDR3 has 16 amino acids. Losses at the gene ends were 6 bases for V and 0 bases for J; bases not matched to a gene: 10. In DNA, the CDR3 is TGTGCCAGCAGCCCGTACACGGGGGGGAGCTCCTACGAGCAGTACTTC. It codes for CASSPYTGGSSYEQYF.

The sample holds a few counts of this clone. The chain joins TRBV7-2 to TRBJ2-2; no firm D call. The germline V and J ends were trimmed by 5 bases and 1 base, with 11 bases remaining between them. The CDR3 has 15 residues. Germline values: CDR1 SGHTA, CDR2 FQGNSA. This CDR3 reads CASSPRRVNTGELFF. For the CDR3, the DNA is TGTGCCAGCAGCCCCCGACGTGTGAACACCGGGGAGCTGTTTTTT. Full variable domain (missing parts from reference TRBV7-2 and TRBJ2-2): GAGVSQSPSNKVTEKGKDVELRCDPISGHTALYWYRQSLGQGLEFLIYFQGNSAPDKSGLPSDRFSAERTGGSVSTLTIQRTQQEDSAVYLCASSPRRVNTGELFFGEGSRLTVL.

V gene TRBV18 combines with J gene TRBJ2-1, with D maybe TRBD1 (5 bases). V was clipped by 2 bases and J by 6 bases, with 8 bases between them. The CDR3 extends over 13 amino acids. Germline V lookup: CDR1 KGHSH, CDR2 LQKENI. The CDR3: CASSPAGRNEQFF. As DNA, the CDR3 is TGTGCCAGCTCACCAGCAGGGCGCAATGAGCAGTTCTTC.

This clone has just a few counts. This sequence joins TRBV30 and TRBJ1-2; no reliable D call. The germline V gene has CDR1 GTSNPN and CDR2 SVGIG (reference sequence). The CDR3 extends over 13 amino acids. Trimming left V 1 base short and J 5 bases short, with 11 bases between. The CDR3 sequence: CAWSDRAVYGYTF. The CDR3 nucleotides read TGTGCCTGGAGTGACCGGGCCGTATATGGCTACACCTTC.

The V gene is TRBV9, the J gene TRBJ1-4; 7 nucleotides agree with TRBD1. The CDR3 is 14 residues long. The V gene end was trimmed by 0 bases and the J gene end by 7 bases; junction bases not matched to a gene: 3. Looked up from germline, CDR1 is SGDLS and CDR2 is YYNGEE. CDR3 region: CASSVEGQSEKLFF. CDR3 DNA: TGTGCCAGCAGCGTAGAGGGACAGAGTGAAAAACTGTTTTTT.

This clone was picked up a small number of times. The rearrangement links TRBV7-2 to TRBJ2-7, with 8 bases that match TRBD2. Germline-derived CDR1 and CDR2 are SGHTA and FQGNSA. V gave up 2 bases and J gave up 5 bases; unmatched junction bases: 11. This CDR3 spans 16 amino acids. This CDR3 is CASSLLPGTRGNEQYF. CDR3 sequence (DNA): TGTGCCAGCAGCTTATTGCCCGGGACTAGAGGGAACGAGCAGTACTTC.

This clone was found a few times. The chain joins TRBV29-1 to TRBJ2-7; D not resolved. This CDR3 region has 13 residues. The germline gives CDR1 SQVTM, CDR2 ANQGSEA. Trimming left V 4 bases short and J 3 bases short, with 13 bases between. The CDR3 spells CSVGKNSDYEQYF. In nucleotides, the CDR3 is TGCAGCGTTGGGAAAAATTCAGACTACGAGCAGTACTTC.

The CDR3 sequence is CASSLGPREETQYF. CDR3 coding DNA: TGTGCCAGCAGTTTGGGCCCCAGGGAAGAGACCCAGTACTTC. The V call is TRBV28, the J call TRBJ2-5, with D maybe TRBD1 (5 bases). Germline lookup yields CDR1 MDHEN and CDR2 SYDVKM. V was clipped by 3 bases and J by 3 bases, with 11 bases between them. CDR3 length equals 14 residues.

The rearrangement links TRBV19 to TRBJ2-6; TRBD2 matches at 7 bases. The CDR3 length is 17 residues. The germline gives CDR1 LNHDA, CDR2 SQIVND (reference sequence). V trimming: 5 bases; J trimming: 1 base; junction bases outside the gene matches: 8. CDR3 sequence: CASSARWGGSGANVLTF. In DNA form, the CDR3 reads TGTGCCAGTAGTGCTCGGTGGGGAGGGTCTGGGGCCAACGTCCTGACTTTC.

The CDR3 is CASSQVGQEYTGELFF. For the CDR3, the DNA is TGTGCCAGCAGCCAAGTGGGACAGGAGTACACCGGGGAGCTGTTTTTT. The chain is built from TRBV4-2 and TRBJ2-2; 8 nucleotides agree with TRBD1. CDR3 length: 16 amino acids. After removal of 1 base from V and 3 bases from J, the junction contained 4 bases not matched to a gene. Germline V lookup: CDR1 LGHNA, CDR2 YNFKEQ.

This clone was observed a handful of times. The J gene is TRBJ1-1, the V gene TRBV29-1; 9 nucleotides line up with TRBD1. After removal of 7 bases from V and 0 bases from J, the junction contained 9 bases not matched to a gene. The CDR3 spans 15 residues. CDR1 and CDR2 (germline): SQVTM, ANQGSEA. This CDR3 is CSESTGTGLNTEAFF. CDR3 DNA sequence: TGCAGCGAAAGTACCGGGACAGGGCTGAACACTGAAGCTTTCTTT. The full variable domain, with the rest looked up from reference TRBV29-1 and TRBJ1-1, is SAVISQKPSRDICQRGTSLTIQCQVDSQVTMMFWYRQQPGQSLTLIATANQGSEATYESGFVIDKFPISRPNLTFSTLTVSNMSPEDSSIYLCSESTGTGLNTEAFFGQGTRLTVV.

This chain links TRBV15 with TRBJ2-5; perhaps D is TRBD1 or TRBD2 (5 bases each). The germline CDR1 and CDR2 sequences are LNHNV and YYDKDF (reference sequence). CDR3 size: 15 residues. Trimming pared 0 bases from V and 5 bases from J, leaving 13 bases between. CDR3 region: CATSRDPGRDETQYF. The CDR3 coding sequence is TGTGCCACCAGCAGAGATCCCGGCAGGGACGAGACCCAGTACTTC.

The V gene is TRBV25-1, the J gene TRBJ1-2, with D hard to call. Germline V CDR1 and CDR2: MGHDK, SYGVNS. The CDR3 loop spans 13 amino acids. Trimming took 3 bases from V and 4 from J, leaving 9 bases between them. CDR3 in amino acids: CASSETKRYGYTF. In DNA, the CDR3 is TGTGCCAGCAGTGAGACCAAGCGCTATGGCTACACCTTC.

The V and J genes are TRBV5-4 and TRBJ2-1, with D perhaps matching TRBD1 (6 bases). This CDR3 is built from 14 residues. V was cut by 0 bases and J by 5 bases, with 9 bases left in between. Germline V gene sequence: CDR1 SGHNT, CDR2 YYREEE (reference sequence). The CDR3 here is CASSLEGTHNEQFF. The CDR3 DNA follows: TGTGCCAGCAGCTTGGAAGGGACACACAATGAGCAGTTCTTC.

The chain couples TRBV27 to TRBJ1-3; a possible D gene is TRBD1 (5 bases). The V and J ends lost 8 bases and 0 bases respectively, with 8 bases between them. Germline V lookup: CDR1 MNHEY, CDR2 SMNVEV (reference sequence). CDR3 length: 13 residues. CDR3 protein: CASGTPSGNTIYF. CDR3 nucleotides: TGTGCCAGCGGGACCCCCTCTGGAAACACCATATATTTT.

This chain joins TRBV5-6 and TRBJ1-2, with 9 positions matching TRBD1. Germline CDR1 is SGHDT and CDR2 is YYEEEE. This CDR3 is 16 amino acids long. The J segment lost 1 base and the V segment lost 0 bases, leaving 4 bases of the junction unmatched. The CDR3 reads CASSLERQGVNYGYTF. DNA for the CDR3: TGTGCCAGCAGCTTGGAAAGACAGGGGGTTAACTATGGCTACACCTTC.

This clone was recorded a few times. The chain carries TRBV7-2 and TRBJ2-6, with a weak D call TRBD1 (6 bases). Trimming pared 4 bases from V and 0 bases from J, leaving 16 bases between. This CDR3 contains 18 residues. The germline V gene has CDR1 SGHTA and CDR2 FQGNSA. CDR3 DNA: TGTGCCAGCAGCTCCCGGGACAAAAGCGGCTCTGGGGCCAACGTCCTGACTTTC. This encodes CASSSRDKSGSGANVLTF.

This chain uses TRBV20-1 with TRBJ2-7; D unresolved. V was cut by 1 base and J by 4 bases, with 5 bases left in between. CDR1 is DFQATT and CDR2 is SNEGSKA in the germline V gene (reference sequence). The CDR3 covers 11 residues. The CDR3 nucleotides are TGCAGTGCTAGAGCCCAATACGAGCAGTACTTC. This gives the protein CSARAQYEQYF.